This T cell receptor (beta chain) came from a study of cytomegalovirus exposure and HLA in healthy donors. Study as a whole: One earlier analysis, a look at some 180 million T cells, found some 100 million unique TCR beta sequences. Early released data comprised 80 million to 100 million unique TCRs from HLA-typed donors. General study results and limits: As was reported, the HLA-A and HLA-B alleles of most subjects were accurately predicted from TCR beta sequences. The study labeled 164 TCR beta chains cytomegalovirus-associated.

This CDR3 spans 14 amino acids. V shed 2 bases and J shed 2 bases, with 7 bases lying between them. Germline V lookup: CDR1 KGHSH, CDR2 LQKENI. This PCR relied on a set of 60 Vbeta primers and 13 Jbeta primers. TCRdb's copy holds only in-frame clones and misses some; the assay was immunoSEQ multiplex PCR. This table has some 150,000 clones, about 75% appearing once. Turning to this clone: The antigen is undetermined.

Sequenced input: PBMCs. This chain connects TRBV18 to TRBJ2-1; weak D call: TRBD2 (5 bases). The origin of this receptor is a male donor in good health and CMV-seronegative. CDR3 DNA sequence: TGTGCCAGCTCACCAGGACTCACCTACAATGAGCAGTTCTTC. Its translation is CASSPGLTYNEQFF.